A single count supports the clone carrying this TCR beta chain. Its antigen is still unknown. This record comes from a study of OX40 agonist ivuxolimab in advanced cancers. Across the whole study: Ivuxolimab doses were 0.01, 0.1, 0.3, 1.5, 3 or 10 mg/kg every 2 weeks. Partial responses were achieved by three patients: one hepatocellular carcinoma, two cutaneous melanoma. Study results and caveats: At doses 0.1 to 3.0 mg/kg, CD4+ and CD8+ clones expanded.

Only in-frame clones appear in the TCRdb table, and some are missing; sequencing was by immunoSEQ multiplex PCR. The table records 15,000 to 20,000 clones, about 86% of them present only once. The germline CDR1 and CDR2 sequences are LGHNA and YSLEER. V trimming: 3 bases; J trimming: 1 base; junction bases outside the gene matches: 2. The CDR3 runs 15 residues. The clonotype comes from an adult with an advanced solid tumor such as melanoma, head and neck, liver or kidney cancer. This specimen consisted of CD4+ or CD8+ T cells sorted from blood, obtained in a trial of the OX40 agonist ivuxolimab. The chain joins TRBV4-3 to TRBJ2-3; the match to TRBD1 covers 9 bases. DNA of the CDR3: TGCGCCAGCAGCCACCGGGACAGGGGCACAGATACGCAGTATTTT. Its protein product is CASSHRDRGTDTQYF.